A single sample is the source of the 18 T cell receptor beta chains below, sequenced in a study of technical replicates of blood from several donors. Sequencing used immunoSEQ multiplex PCR; TCRdb keeps in-frame clones, though not all of them. The sample carries just under 45,000 clones, around 96% recorded once. The sequencing sample was made of T cells isolated from PBMCs. The receptors were gathered from a human donor in good health.

This chain uses TRBV7-8 with TRBJ1-1; D may be TRBD1 (5 bases). Germline values: CDR1 SGHVS, CDR2 FQNEAQ. This CDR3 has 15 residues. V was pared by 0 bases and J by 1 base, with 9 bases between. DNA of the CDR3: TGTGCCAGCAGCTTAGCCGCGGGGCGGAACACTGAAGCTTTCTTT. Its translation is CASSLAAGRNTEAFF.

In nucleotides, the CDR3 is TGTGCCAGCAGCTCCGGGACTAGCGGATACAATGAGCAGTTCTTC. It translates to CASSSGTSGYNEQFF. This chain joins TRBV7-3 and TRBJ2-1, with 11 bases fitting TRBD2. The CDR3 has 15 residues. Trimming at V came to 4 bases and at J to 4 bases, leaving 3 bases not matched to a gene. Looked up from germline, CDR1 is SGHTA and CDR2 is FQGTGA.

V is TRBV27 and J is TRBJ1-2; 10 nucleotides align to TRBD1. J gave up 4 bases and V 3 bases, and 2 bases lay outside the gene matches. The CDR3 sequence is 14 residues long. Germline CDR1 reads MNHEY; CDR2 reads SMNVEV (reference sequence). The CDR3 region has the DNA TGTGCCAGCAGTTTGACAGGGGGCGGCTATGGCTACACCTTC. This codes for CASSLTGGGYGYTF.

The chain couples TRBV29-1 to TRBJ1-2; TRBD1 is a possible D gene (5 bases). Germline CDR1 reads SQVTM; CDR2 reads ANQGSEA. The CDR3 extends over 13 amino acids. V lost 5 bases, J lost 8 bases, and 18 bases lay in between. The CDR3, as DNA: TGCAGCGTTTCAGAAATTGACAGAAACGGCTACACCTTC. Its translation: CSVSEIDRNGYTF.

This clone appeared a single time. This chain links TRBV5-4 with TRBJ2-1; 12 nucleotides match TRBD2. The V segment lost 3 bases and the J segment 8 bases; nucleotides outside the gene matches: 9. Germline values: CDR1 SGHNT, CDR2 YYREEE (reference sequence). This CDR3 region has 16 residues. The DNA for the CDR3 is TGTGCCAGCAGCTCTGGACTAGCGGGAATGTCGGATGAGCAGTTCTTC. Residues: CASSSGLAGMSDEQFF. Supplemented by reference TRBV5-4 and TRBJ2-1, the full variable domain reads ETGVTQSPTHLIKTRGQQVTLRCSSQSGHNTVSWYQQALGQGPQFIFQYYREEENGRGNFPPRFSGLQFPNYSSELNVNALELDDSALYLCASSSGLAGMSDEQFFGPGTRLTVL.

The chain has TRBV14 and TRBJ1-1; no clear D gene. The CDR3 covers 13 residues. V lost 4 bases, J lost 0 bases, and 6 bases lay in between. Germline CDR1 is SGHDN and CDR2 is FVKESK. In DNA, the CDR3 is TGTGCCAGCAGCCTCCAGGTGAACACTGAAGCTTTCTTT. Its translation: CASSLQVNTEAFF.

As regards this clone: At one boundary the junction diverges from the germline segment, which might be a read error. V is TRBV9 and J is TRBJ2-5; maybe TRBD1 (5 bases). Looked up from germline, CDR1 is SGDLS and CDR2 is YYNGEE. The CDR3 is 15 residues long. DNA for the CDR3: TGTGCCAGCAGCGTAGGGGAAGGGGTCGGAGAGACTCAGTACTTC. Its translation: CASSVGEGVGETQYF.

The J gene is TRBJ2-5, the V gene TRBV7-2; TRBD2 matches 9 bases. The V gene end was trimmed by 1 base and the J gene end by 5 bases; junction bases not matched to a gene: 5. The CDR3 runs to 15 residues. CDR1 is SGHTA, CDR2 FQGNSA, per germline. CDR3: CASSLGGREEETQYF. CDR3 DNA: TGTGCCAGCAGCTTAGGCGGGAGGGAGGAGGAGACCCAGTACTTC.

The chain links TRBV30 to TRBJ1-5; D gene unclear. The CDR3 covers 13 residues. V lost 1 base to trimming and J lost 0 bases, with 4 bases between them. Germline V lookup: CDR1 GTSNPN, CDR2 SVGIG (reference sequence). The CDR3 reads CAWSASSNQPQHF. As DNA, the CDR3 is TGTGCCTGGAGTGCCAGTAGCAATCAGCCCCAGCATTTT.

The V call is TRBV13, the J call TRBJ2-7; 8 positions match TRBD2. J lost 0 bases, V lost 1 base, and 8 bases had no gene match. Germline V lookup: CDR1 PRHDT, CDR2 FYEKMQ (reference sequence). The CDR3 extends over 17 amino acids. CDR3 DNA sequence: TGTGCCAGCAGCTTAGTCCTAGCGGGTAGCCTCTCCTACGAGCAGTACTTC. It encodes CASSLVLAGSLSYEQYF.

The chain carries TRBV9 and TRBJ1-2; TRBD1 aligns across 9 bases. Per germline, CDR1 SGDLS and CDR2 YYNGEE. This CDR3 has 17 residues. The trim removed 0 bases at V and 4 bases at J, leaving 10 bases unmatched. The CDR3 nucleotides are TGTGCCAGCAGCGTAGAGCCCGGGACAGGGTGGGGCTATGGCTACACCTTC. This gives the protein CASSVEPGTGWGYGYTF.

This clone was detected only once. The chain recombines TRBV15 with TRBJ1-5; maybe TRBD1 (5 bases). The V end was cut by 8 bases, the J end by 11 bases, with 16 bases between. CDR3 length: 12 residues. Germline V lookup: CDR1 LNHNV, CDR2 YYDKDF (reference sequence). CDR3 sequence: CATGPGEGAQHF. The CDR3 bases are TGTGCCACCGGACCCGGCGAAGGGGCCCAGCATTTT.

The chain couples TRBV5-1 to TRBJ2-7; TRBD1 agrees at 9 bases. The V and J ends lost 4 bases and 0 bases, in that order; junction bases with no gene match: 5. This CDR3 has 15 amino acids. Germline V lookup: CDR1 SGHRS, CDR2 YFSETQ. The CDR3 DNA sequence: TGCGCCAGCAGCGGGGACAGGGTTAGCTCCTACGAGCAGTACTTC. It codes for CASSGDRVSSYEQYF.

The chain couples TRBV28 to TRBJ2-3; tentatively, D is TRBD1 (6 bases). The CDR3 is 14 residues long. V was pared by 5 bases and J by 2 bases, with 11 bases between. Germline assignment: CDR1 MDHEN and CDR2 SYDVKM. The DNA of the CDR3 is TGTGCCAGCAGTCCCGACAGGCCCACAGATACGCAGTATTTT. Encoded protein: CASSPDRPTDTQYF.

The chain recombines TRBV5-1 with TRBJ2-7; 7 nucleotides align to TRBD2. V was pared by 1 base and J by 9 bases, with 10 bases of the junction left unmatched. The CDR3 is made up of 14 amino acids. The germline V gene has CDR1 SGHRS and CDR2 YFSETQ. The CDR3 sequence is CASSLSAGATGQYF. The DNA for the CDR3 is TGCGCCAGCAGCTTGTCGGCGGGAGCTACGGGGCAGTACTTC. Based on the CDR3 plus reference TRBV5-1 and TRBJ2-7, the full variable domain is KAGVTQTPRYLIKTRGQQVTLSCSPISGHRSVSWYQQTPGQGLQFLFEYFSETQRNKGNFPGRFSGRQFSNSRSEMNVSTLELGDSALYLCASSLSAGATGQYFGPGTRLTVT.

The V gene is TRBV5-1, the J gene TRBJ1-1; 8 bases are a match to TRBD1. CDR3 length: 15 residues. Germline V gene sequence: CDR1 SGHRS, CDR2 YFSETQ. V was clipped by 1 base and J by 1 base; unmatched bases: 3. CDR3 sequence (DNA): TGCGCCAGCAGCTTGCCGGGGACAGGGAACACTGAAGCTTTCTTT. This sequence encodes CASSLPGTGNTEAFF.

The gene calls are TRBV11-3 and TRBJ1-1, with TRBD1 identical over 8 bases. Germline loops: CDR1 SGHNT, CDR2 YENEEA. The CDR3 is made up of 14 amino acids. Trimming at V came to 4 bases and at J to 1 base, leaving 2 bases not matched to a gene. CDR3 amino acids: CASSSRGPNTEAFF. CDR3 nucleotides: TGTGCCAGCAGCTCCAGGGGGCCGAACACTGAAGCTTTCTTT. Combining the CDR3 with reference TRBV11-3 and TRBJ1-1 gives the whole variable domain EAGVVQSPRYKIIEKKQPVAFWCNPISGHNTLYWYLQNLGQGPELLIRYENEEAVDDSQLPKDRFSAERLKGVDSTLKIQPAELGDSAVYLCASSSRGPNTEAFFGQGTRLTVV.

The V and J genes are TRBV4-3 and TRBJ2-5; weak D call: TRBD2 (6 bases). Germline CDR1 reads LGHNA; CDR2 reads YSLEER. The CDR3 runs to 15 residues. V was shortened by 1 base and J by 4 bases, with 13 bases between the two germline ends. The CDR3 spells CASSQGLGLRETQYF. Written as DNA, the CDR3 is TGCGCCAGCAGCCAAGGACTAGGGTTGCGAGAGACCCAGTACTTC.